The next 26 T cell receptor beta chains were all read from a single sample in a study of circulating CD8 cells and anti-PD-1 response in melanoma (TCRdb year 2020). The sequencer listed for this sample is NextSeq 500. Starting from about 15 ng of total RNA, TCR libraries were made with the QIAseq Immune Repertoire RNA Library Kit, Human TCR Panel. Using fastp trimming at Q25 and MiXCR clonotype assembly, TCRdb reanalyzed the public sequencing data and kept in-frame beta chains. One record per CDR3 amino acid sequence lists the most common genes and DNA. The sample profile shows about 300 distinct CDR3 sequences; roughly 9.2% of them were found once. The ten top clones hold roughly 50% of the sample. A BD FACSAria II cell sorter was used to sort four subsets, defined by PD-1 and/or TIGIT, from live CD3+CD8+TCRalphabeta+ cells. Source: CD8+ T cells from PBMCs, taken at baseline or after one month of anti-PD-1 therapy (not recorded which). The receptors were gathered from a human donor with melanoma.

This clonotype counts as medium-sized. This chain uses TRBV6-5 with TRBJ2-7; possible D gene TRBD1, 5 bases. The CDR3 sequence is 14 residues long. V was shortened by 2 bases and J by 3 bases, with 11 bases between the two germline ends. Germline V lookup: CDR1 MNHEY, CDR2 SVGAGI. In DNA form, the CDR3 reads TGTGCCAGCAGTTACGGGGCAGAGAGCTACGAGCAGTACTTC. This sequence encodes CASSYGAESYEQYF.

This clonotype showed up just a few times. The J gene is TRBJ1-4, the V gene TRBV7-9; tentatively, D is TRBD1 (6 bases). Germline-derived CDR1 and CDR2 are SEHNR and FQNEAQ (reference sequence). V lost 5 bases and J lost 6, with 16 bases in between. The CDR3 consists of 15 residues. The chain's CDR3 is CASSLIKGGDEKLFF. For the CDR3, the DNA is TGTGCCAGCAGCCTCATAAAGGGGGGAGATGAAAAACTGTTTTTT.

This clonotype is labeled as medium-sized. The rearrangement uses TRBV27 and TRBJ2-7; 7 nucleotides align to TRBD2. Germline CDR1 and CDR2: MNHEY and SMNVEV (reference sequence). Trimming removed 4 bases from V and 3 bases from J; junction bases left unmatched: 3. The CDR3 runs 13 residues. The CDR3 spells CASSSSGFYEQYF. The CDR3 nucleotides read TGTGCCAGCAGTTCTAGCGGTTTCTACGAGCAGTACTTC.

By share of the sample, this clonotype is medium-sized. A much larger clone is a single base away; this may be a read error. The CDR3 bases are TGTGCCAGCAGCCAAGTCGAACTGACTAGCGGGAGGGCTGATGAGCAGCTCTTC. Its protein is CASSQVELTSGRADEQLF. The chain joins TRBV3-1 to TRBJ2-1, with 14 bases matching TRBD2. In germline, CDR1 is LGHDT, CDR2 YNNKEL (reference sequence). There are 18 residues in the CDR3.

By its share, this clonotype is medium-sized. This chain links TRBV2 with TRBJ1-5, with 8 bases that match TRBD1. Looked up from germline, CDR1 is SNHLY and CDR2 is FYNNEI. The V gene end was trimmed by 6 bases and the J gene end by 3 bases; junction bases not matched to a gene: 7. There are 15 residues in the CDR3. In DNA, the CDR3 is TGTGCCAGCAGGCAGGTGACAGGGGACAATCAGCCCCAGCATTTT. As protein: CASRQVTGDNQPQHF.

By sample fraction, this clonotype is large (0.1 to 1%). V usage is TRBV6-2 or TRBV6-3 and J usage is TRBJ2-1; either TRBD1 or TRBD2 may supply D (6 bases each). CDR1 is MNHEY, CDR2 SVGEGT, per germline. The CDR3 loop spans 14 amino acids. V lost 4 bases and J lost 3, with 10 bases in between. The CDR3 here is CASSWEDSYNEQFF. The CDR3 coding sequence is TGTGCCAGCAGTTGGGAGGACAGCTACAATGAGCAGTTCTTC.

This clonotype ranks as large (0.1 to 1%). The chain links TRBV28 to TRBJ2-6; 7 positions match TRBD1. With V trimmed by 8 bases and J by 3 bases, 7 bases remained unmatched. The V gene's germline CDR1 is MDHEN and CDR2 SYDVKM. The CDR3 loop spans 15 amino acids. This CDR3 is CASDNRGDGANVLTF. As DNA, the CDR3 is TGTGCCAGCGATAACAGGGGCGATGGGGCCAACGTCCTGACTTTC.

This clonotype is labeled as hyperexpanded. The chain carries TRBV29-1 and TRBJ2-1, with 7 nucleotides matching TRBD1. The J segment lost 0 bases and the V segment lost 2 bases, leaving 4 bases of the junction unmatched. Germline V gives CDR1 SQVTM, CDR2 ANQGSEA. The CDR3 runs to 15 residues. Here the CDR3 DNA reads TGCAGCGTTGAAAATCAGGGGGTCTCCTACAATGAGCAGTTCTTC. This gives the protein CSVENQGVSYNEQFF.

In this sample, this clonotype is large. The J gene is TRBJ2-1, the V gene TRBV2; possibly TRBD1 or TRBD2 for D (5 bases each). CDR3 length: 14 residues. Germline values: CDR1 SNHLY, CDR2 FYNNEI. V lost 4 bases, J lost 4 bases, and 11 bases lay in between. The CDR3 reads CASSARDPYNEQFF. In nucleotides, the CDR3 is TGTGCCAGCAGTGCCCGGGACCCGTACAATGAGCAGTTCTTC.

Relative to its sample, this clonotype is medium-sized. V is TRBV7-6 and J is TRBJ2-3; D uncertain. Germline CDR1 is SGHVS and CDR2 is FNYEAQ. V lost 4 bases to trimming and J lost 2 bases, with 16 bases between them. The CDR3 extends over 16 amino acids. CDR3 region: CASSSGPILFTDTQYF. In DNA form, the CDR3 reads TGTGCCAGCAGCTCGGGTCCTATTTTATTCACAGATACGCAGTATTTT.

In this sample, this clonotype is large. The genes are TRBV5-6 and TRBJ2-5; no clear D. V dropped 0 bases and J dropped 3 bases, with 6 bases sitting between them. This CDR3 is built from 13 residues. Germline-derived CDR1 and CDR2 are SGHDT and YYEEEE. CDR3 sequence reads: CASSLATEETQYF. CDR3 sequence (DNA): TGTGCCAGCAGCTTGGCCACGGAAGAGACCCAGTACTTC.

By its share, this clonotype is hyperexpanded (1% or more). The rearrangement joins TRBV3-1 to TRBJ2-1; 14 bases align to TRBD2. The J segment lost 8 bases and the V segment lost 1 base, leaving 10 bases of the junction unmatched. This CDR3 region has 18 residues. Germline-derived CDR1 and CDR2 are LGHDT and YNNKEL (reference sequence). CDR3 nucleotides: TGTGCCAGCAGCCAAGTCGAACTGACTAGCGGGAGGGCTGATGAGCAGTTCTTC. It translates to CASSQVELTSGRADEQFF.

This clonotype rates as medium-sized. CDR3 amino acids: CASSYSGQLLPRLGSYEQYF. Written as DNA, the CDR3 is TGTGCCAGCAGTTACTCGGGTCAACTACTACCCCGATTGGGGTCCTACGAGCAGTACTTC. The genes are TRBV6-6 and TRBJ2-7; D call uncertain. The germline CDR1 and CDR2 sequences are MNHNY and SVGAGI (reference sequence). This CDR3 is 20 amino acids long. The V gene lost 0 bases and the J gene lost 1 base, with 25 bases spanning the gap.

This clonotype ranks as medium-sized. The chain couples TRBV5-1 to TRBJ1-3; TRBD1 might be the D (6 bases). Germline V gene lookup returns CDR1 SGHRS and CDR2 YFSETQ. Trimming stripped 5 bases from V and 3 bases from J, with 15 bases between. CDR3 length: 15 residues. The DNA for the CDR3 is TGCGCCAGCAGACGAGACAGGTCCATTGGAAACACCATATATTTT. The encoded protein is CASRRDRSIGNTIYF.

By sample fraction, this clonotype is medium-sized. V and J are TRBV20-1 and TRBJ2-1, with 9 bases lining up with TRBD2. The CDR3 loop spans 15 amino acids. J was trimmed by 6 bases and V by 2 bases; bases with no gene match: 8. Germline assignment: CDR1 DFQATT and CDR2 SNEGSKA (reference sequence). The CDR3 reads CSARTREGLSNEQFF. The CDR3 DNA reads TGCAGTGCTAGAACGCGGGAGGGACTGTCCAATGAGCAGTTCTTC.

By sample fraction, this clonotype is large. The V and J genes are TRBV20-1 and TRBJ2-1, with 10 bases identical to TRBD2. Trimming took 7 bases from V and 7 from J; bases not matched to a gene: 10. CDR1 and CDR2 (germline): DFQATT, SNEGSKA (reference sequence). The CDR3 contains 14 residues. CDR3 sequence: CSVPEAGGGNEQFF. The CDR3 coding sequence is TGCAGTGTGCCTGAAGCGGGAGGGGGTAATGAGCAGTTCTTC.

Note on this clonotype: A read error may be the cause here, since a much bigger clone is one base away. The chain uses TRBV5-4 and TRBJ1-6; D gene unclear. The germline CDR1 and CDR2 sequences are SGHNT and YYREEE (reference sequence). There are 14 residues in the CDR3. The CDR3 reads CASGLNPYNSPLHF. The CDR3 DNA reads TGTGCCAGCGGCTTGAATCCTTATAATTCACCCCTCCACTTT. Supplemented by reference TRBV5-4 and TRBJ1-6, the full variable domain reads ETGVTQSPTHLIKTRGQQVTLRCSSQSGHNTVSWYQQALGQGPQFIFQYYREEENGRGNFPPRFSGLQFPNYSSELNVNALELDDSALYLCASGLNPYNSPLHFGNGTRLTVT.

This clonotype is large in the sample. This chain uses TRBV11-2 with TRBJ1-1; D is unclear. Germline CDR1 and CDR2: SGHAT and FQNNGV. The CDR3 is made up of 15 amino acids. V dropped 1 base and J dropped 1 base, with 10 bases sitting between them. CDR3 amino acids: CASSLAVGPNTEAFF. The CDR3 DNA reads TGTGCCAGCAGCTTAGCTGTAGGTCCGAACACTGAAGCTTTCTTT.

By sample share, this clonotype is hyperexpanded. The chain couples TRBV18 to TRBJ2-7; D is perhaps TRBD1 (6 bases). This CDR3 contains 14 residues. Between the trimmed V and J ends, which lost 3 bases and 6 bases, there was a span of 15 bases. Germline V gene lookup returns CDR1 KGHSH and CDR2 LQKENI. In DNA form, the CDR3 reads TGTGCCAGCTCACCCACAGGGTACTTCGGCGAGCAGTACTTC. This gives the protein CASSPTGYFGEQYF.

This clonotype is termed large. The chain uses TRBV7-3 and TRBJ1-1; TRBD1 is a possible D gene (5 bases). CDR1 and CDR2 from the germline V gene are SGHTA and FQGTGA. Trimming removed 0 bases at V and 3 bases at J, with 11 bases between. The CDR3 has 15 amino acids. CDR3 residues: CASSLTMGEDTEAFF. The CDR3 bases are TGTGCCAGCAGCTTAACCATGGGGGAGGACACTGAAGCTTTCTTT.

By sample share, this clonotype is hyperexpanded (1% or more). The rearrangement joins TRBV28 to TRBJ2-3; D may be TRBD1 or TRBD2 (5 bases each). This CDR3 has 17 residues. The germline gives CDR1 MDHEN, CDR2 SYDVKM. Trimming removed 7 bases from V and 0 bases from J, with 20 bases in between. The CDR3 loop reads CASTQPPWGSSTDTQYF. As DNA, the CDR3 is TGTGCCAGCACCCAGCCGCCATGGGGGTCTAGCACAGATACGCAGTATTTT.

This clonotype is hyperexpanded (1% or more). The chain couples TRBV12-5 to TRBJ1-5; tentative D call: TRBD1 (5 bases). CDR1 LGHNT and CDR2 FRNRAP come from the germline V gene. V lost 9 bases, J lost 3 bases, and 15 bases lay in between. This CDR3 has 14 amino acids. CDR3 sequence (DNA): TGTGCTAGCCTATTTAGACAGTTCAATCAGCCCCAGCATTTT. This translates into CASLFRQFNQPQHF. The whole variable domain, remainder taken from reference TRBV12-5 and TRBJ1-5, is DARVTQTPRHKVTEMGQEVTMRCQPILGHNTVFWYRQTMMQGLELLAYFRNRAPLDDSGMPKDRFSAEMPDATLATLKIQPSEPRDSAVYFCASLFRQFNQPQHFGDGTRLSIL.

Relative to its sample, this clonotype is large. The chain employs TRBV4-1 and TRBJ2-7, with D perhaps TRBD1 (5 bases). CDR3 length equals 16 residues. Looked up from germline, CDR1 is MGHRA and CDR2 is YSYEKL. Trimming removed 1 base from V and 3 bases from J, with 16 bases in between. CDR3 sequence reads: CASSQADQGSLYEQYF. CDR3 nucleotides: TGCGCCAGCAGCCAAGCAGACCAGGGATCTCTCTACGAGCAGTACTTC.

This clonotype qualifies as hyperexpanded (1% or more). The chain combines TRBV27 with TRBJ1-1, with TRBD1 matching over 7 bases. The CDR3 is 13 residues long. V was pared by 3 bases and J by 7 bases, with 5 bases of the junction left unmatched. Per the germline V gene, CDR1 is MNHEY and CDR2 is SMNVEV (reference sequence). CDR3 in amino acids: CASSLTGSDEAFF. The DNA of the CDR3 is TGTGCCAGCAGTTTGACAGGGAGTGATGAAGCTTTCTTT.

This chain uses TRBV24-1 with TRBJ2-5; no firm D call. Trimming removed 4 bases from V and 5 bases from J, with 19 bases in between. The CDR3 length is 16 residues. The germline V gene has CDR1 KGHDR and CDR2 SFDVKD. The DNA of the CDR3 is TGTGCCACCAGTGAGGTGACACTACGAGGTGGGGAGACCCAGTACTTC. Protein sequence: CATSEVTLRGGETQYF.

This clonotype is large in the sample. The V call is TRBV20-1, the J call TRBJ2-3, with TRBD2 as a possible D gene (5 bases). This CDR3 comprises 15 residues. Trimming took off 5 bases at V and 0 bases at J, with 15 bases between the two ends. CDR1 is DFQATT and CDR2 is SNEGSKA in the germline V gene (reference sequence). The CDR3 sequence is CSADDVARSTDTQYF. The CDR3 DNA reads TGCAGTGCTGACGACGTAGCGAGAAGCACAGATACGCAGTATTTT.